This T cell receptor beta chain was captured in a study of shared T cell receptors in the human thymus. CDR3 length: 14 amino acids. CDR1 is SGHDT and CDR2 is YYEEEE in the germline V gene. V was clipped by 4 bases and J by 1 base, with 11 bases between them. Produced via immunoSEQ multiplex PCR; TCRdb's table is partial and in-frame only. The sample yields about 380,000 clones, around 93% seen once. The source of this sequence is a human donor. V gene TRBV5-6 combines with J gene TRBJ1-1; unclear D gene. Sequenced input: thymocytes. The CDR3 nucleotides are TGTGCCAGCAGCACCTCTAAGGGGAACACTGAAGCTTTCTTT. Translating gives CASSTSKGNTEAFF.